Reported below is one T cell receptor beta chain. Its antigen remains unknown. Germline V CDR1 and CDR2: MDHEN, SYDVKM. The V end lost 5 bases, the J end lost 0 bases, and 7 bases lay between the germline ends. The CDR3 contains 13 residues. The data originate from a study of T cell responses to AZD1222 COVID-19 vaccine. Produced via immunoSEQ multiplex PCR; TCRdb's table is partial and in-frame only. The table has around 120,000 clones, around nine tenths seen once. General study results and limits: Every sample of the repertoires postdated the peak T cell response.

This specimen consisted of peripheral blood, obtained on day 0 of AZD1222 vaccination. The chain uses TRBV28 and TRBJ1-2; no clear D. The clonotype originates from an adult in good health. Here the CDR3 reads CASSPRTNYGYTF. The CDR3 coding sequence is TGTGCCAGCAGTCCTCGGACTAACTATGGCTACACCTTC.